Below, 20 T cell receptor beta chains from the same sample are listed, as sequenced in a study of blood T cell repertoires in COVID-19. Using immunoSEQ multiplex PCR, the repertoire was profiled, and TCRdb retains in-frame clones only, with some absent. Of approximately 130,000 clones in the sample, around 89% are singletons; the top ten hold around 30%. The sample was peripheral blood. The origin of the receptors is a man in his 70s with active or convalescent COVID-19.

DNA of the CDR3: TGTGCCAGTAGACAGGGGGGAGGCGAGCAGTACTTC. It codes for CASRQGGGEQYF. This rearrangement joins TRBV19 to TRBJ2-7, with TRBD1 matching over 8 bases. Germline CDR1 and CDR2: LNHDA and SQIVND (reference sequence). V was pared by 6 bases and J by 6 bases, with 4 bases of the junction left unmatched. The CDR3 extends over 12 amino acids.

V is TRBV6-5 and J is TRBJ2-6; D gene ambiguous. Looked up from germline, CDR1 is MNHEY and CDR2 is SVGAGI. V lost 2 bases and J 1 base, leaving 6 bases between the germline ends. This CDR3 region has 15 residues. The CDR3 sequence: CASSYTGSGANVLTF. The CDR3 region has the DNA TGTGCCAGCAGTTACACGGGTTCTGGGGCCAACGTCCTGACTTTC.

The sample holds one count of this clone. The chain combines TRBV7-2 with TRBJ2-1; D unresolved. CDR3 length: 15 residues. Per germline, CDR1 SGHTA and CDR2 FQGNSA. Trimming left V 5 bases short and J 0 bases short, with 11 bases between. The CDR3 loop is CASSPEPSSYNEQFF. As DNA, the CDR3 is TGTGCCAGCAGCCCCGAACCGAGCTCCTACAATGAGCAGTTCTTC.

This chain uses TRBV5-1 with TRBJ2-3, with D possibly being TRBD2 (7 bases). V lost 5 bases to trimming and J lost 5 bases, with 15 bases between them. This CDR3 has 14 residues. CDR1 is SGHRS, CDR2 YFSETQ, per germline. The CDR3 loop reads CASRGGGPQDTQYF. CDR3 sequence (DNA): TGCGCCAGCAGAGGGGGAGGGCCTCAAGATACGCAGTATTTT.

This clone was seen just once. CDR3 in amino acids: CASSLVSSNTEAFF. In DNA, the CDR3 is TGTGCCAGCAGCTTGGTCAGTTCGAACACTGAAGCTTTCTTT. This chain links TRBV5-4 with TRBJ1-1; D uncertain. Germline V gives CDR1 SGHNT, CDR2 YYREEE (reference sequence). Trimming took 0 bases from V and 1 from J, leaving 7 bases between them. The CDR3 has 14 residues.

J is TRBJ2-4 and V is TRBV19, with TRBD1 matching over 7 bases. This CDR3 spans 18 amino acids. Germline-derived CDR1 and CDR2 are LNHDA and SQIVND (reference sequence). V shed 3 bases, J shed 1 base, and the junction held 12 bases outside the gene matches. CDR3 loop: CASSIRQGAYSAKNIQYF. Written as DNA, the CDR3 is TGTGCCAGTAGTATCCGACAGGGAGCTTATTCGGCCAAAAACATTCAGTACTTC.

CDR3 bases: TGTGCCAGCAGCCCCTCACTAGCGGGAGGAGGGGAGACCCAGTACTTC. Translated, it gives CASSPSLAGGGETQYF. This chain connects TRBV3-1 (or the pseudogene TRBV3-2) to TRBJ2-5, with 12 bases identical to TRBD2. Germline-derived CDR1 and CDR2 are LGHDT and YNNKEL (reference sequence). V was pared by 4 bases and J by 5 bases, with 8 bases of the junction left unmatched. This CDR3 spans 16 amino acids.

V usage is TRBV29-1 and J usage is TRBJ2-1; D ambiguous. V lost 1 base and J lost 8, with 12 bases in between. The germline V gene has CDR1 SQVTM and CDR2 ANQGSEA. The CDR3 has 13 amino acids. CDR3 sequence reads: CSVEVNRGDEQFF. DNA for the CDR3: TGCAGCGTTGAAGTTAATAGAGGCGATGAGCAGTTCTTC.

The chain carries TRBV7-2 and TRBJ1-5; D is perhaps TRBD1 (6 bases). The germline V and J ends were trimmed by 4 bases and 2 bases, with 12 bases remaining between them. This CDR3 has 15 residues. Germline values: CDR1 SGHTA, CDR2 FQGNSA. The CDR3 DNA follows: TGTGCCAGCAGCTACACAGGGTTGGGCAATCAGCCCCAGCATTTT. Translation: CASSYTGLGNQPQHF.

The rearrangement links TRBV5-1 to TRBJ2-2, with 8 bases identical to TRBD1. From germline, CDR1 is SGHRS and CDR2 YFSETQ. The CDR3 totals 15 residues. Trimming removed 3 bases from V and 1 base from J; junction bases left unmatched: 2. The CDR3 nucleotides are TGCGCCAGCAGCTCCGGACAGGGGAACACCGGGGAGCTGTTTTTT. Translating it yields CASSSGQGNTGELFF.

CDR3 residues: CASSIGGNEQFF. The CDR3 DNA follows: TGTGCCAGTAGTATAGGCGGGAATGAGCAGTTCTTC. V gene TRBV19 combines with J gene TRBJ2-1; TRBD2 is a possible D gene (5 bases). The V and J ends lost 1 base and 7 bases respectively, with 5 bases between them. Germline V lookup: CDR1 LNHDA, CDR2 SQIVND (reference sequence). This CDR3 spans 12 amino acids.

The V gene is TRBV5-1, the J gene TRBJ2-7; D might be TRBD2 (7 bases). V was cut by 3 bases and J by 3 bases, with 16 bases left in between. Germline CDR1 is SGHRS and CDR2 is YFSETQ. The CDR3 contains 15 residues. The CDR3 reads CASSWGGGAGYEQYF. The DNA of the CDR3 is TGCGCCAGCAGCTGGGGCGGGGGCGCGGGCTACGAGCAGTACTTC.

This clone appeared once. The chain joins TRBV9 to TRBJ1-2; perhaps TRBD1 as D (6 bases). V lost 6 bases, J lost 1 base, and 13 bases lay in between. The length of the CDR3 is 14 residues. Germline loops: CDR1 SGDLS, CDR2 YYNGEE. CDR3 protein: CASTDRRFNYGYTF. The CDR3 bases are TGTGCCAGCACCGACAGGAGATTTAACTATGGCTACACCTTC.

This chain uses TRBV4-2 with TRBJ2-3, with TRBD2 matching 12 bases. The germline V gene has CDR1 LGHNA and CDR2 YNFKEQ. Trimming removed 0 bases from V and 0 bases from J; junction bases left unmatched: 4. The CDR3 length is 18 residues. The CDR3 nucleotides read TGTGCCAGCAGCCAAGATATAGGACTAGCGGGAAGCACAGATACGCAGTATTTT. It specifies CASSQDIGLAGSTDTQYF.

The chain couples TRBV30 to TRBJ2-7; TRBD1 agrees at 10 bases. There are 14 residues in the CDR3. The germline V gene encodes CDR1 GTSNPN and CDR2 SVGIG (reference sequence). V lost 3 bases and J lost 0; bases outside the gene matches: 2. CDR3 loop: CAWRGQGRSYEQYF. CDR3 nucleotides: TGTGCCTGGAGGGGACAGGGGCGCTCCTACGAGCAGTACTTC. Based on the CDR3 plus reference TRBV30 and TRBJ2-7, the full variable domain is SQTIHQWPATLVQPVGSPLSLECTVEGTSNPNLYWYRQAAGRGLQLLFYSVGIGQISSEVPQNLSASRPQDRQFILSSKKLLLSDSGFYLCAWRGQGRSYEQYFGPGTRLTVT.

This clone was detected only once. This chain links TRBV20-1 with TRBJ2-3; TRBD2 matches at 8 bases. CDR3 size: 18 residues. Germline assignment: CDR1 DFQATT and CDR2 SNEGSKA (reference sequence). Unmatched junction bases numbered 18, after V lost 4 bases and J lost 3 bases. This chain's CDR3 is CSANDRIAGWSGTDTQYF. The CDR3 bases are TGCAGTGCTAATGACAGAATAGCGGGATGGTCGGGTACAGATACGCAGTATTTT.

The CDR3 coding sequence is TGCAGTGCTAGTATCGGGACAGGGCTTAGCACAGATACGCAGTATTTT. It translates to CSASIGTGLSTDTQYF. The chain combines TRBV20-1 with TRBJ2-3, with 9 bases aligning to TRBD1. In germline, CDR1 is DFQATT, CDR2 SNEGSKA (reference sequence). V gave up 3 bases and J gave up 0 bases; unmatched junction bases: 7. The CDR3 has 16 amino acids.

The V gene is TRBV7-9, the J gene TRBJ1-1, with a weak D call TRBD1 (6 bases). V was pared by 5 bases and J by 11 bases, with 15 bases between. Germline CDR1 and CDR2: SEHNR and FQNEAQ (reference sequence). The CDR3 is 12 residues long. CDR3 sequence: CASSQGPLRAFF. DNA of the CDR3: TGTGCCAGCAGCCAGGGGCCCCTACGGGCTTTCTTT.

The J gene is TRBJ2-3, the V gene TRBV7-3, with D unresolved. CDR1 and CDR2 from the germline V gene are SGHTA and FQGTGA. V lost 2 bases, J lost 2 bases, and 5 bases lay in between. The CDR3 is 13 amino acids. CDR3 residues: CASSLGLTDTQYF. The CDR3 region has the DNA TGTGCCAGCAGCTTAGGCCTCACAGATACGCAGTATTTT. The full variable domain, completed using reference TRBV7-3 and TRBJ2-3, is GAGVSQTPSNKVTEKGKYVELRCDPISGHTALYWYRQSLGQGPEFLIYFQGTGAADDSGLPNDRFFAVRPEGSVSTLKIQRTERGDSAVYLCASSLGLTDTQYFGPGTRLTVL.

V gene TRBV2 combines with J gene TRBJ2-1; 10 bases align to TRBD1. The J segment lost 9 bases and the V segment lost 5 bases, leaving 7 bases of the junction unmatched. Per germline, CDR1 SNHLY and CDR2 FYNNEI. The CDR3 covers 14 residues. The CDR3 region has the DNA TGTGCCAGCAGTTCAGACAGGGGGCGGGTTGAGCAGTTCTTC. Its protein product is CASSSDRGRVEQFF.